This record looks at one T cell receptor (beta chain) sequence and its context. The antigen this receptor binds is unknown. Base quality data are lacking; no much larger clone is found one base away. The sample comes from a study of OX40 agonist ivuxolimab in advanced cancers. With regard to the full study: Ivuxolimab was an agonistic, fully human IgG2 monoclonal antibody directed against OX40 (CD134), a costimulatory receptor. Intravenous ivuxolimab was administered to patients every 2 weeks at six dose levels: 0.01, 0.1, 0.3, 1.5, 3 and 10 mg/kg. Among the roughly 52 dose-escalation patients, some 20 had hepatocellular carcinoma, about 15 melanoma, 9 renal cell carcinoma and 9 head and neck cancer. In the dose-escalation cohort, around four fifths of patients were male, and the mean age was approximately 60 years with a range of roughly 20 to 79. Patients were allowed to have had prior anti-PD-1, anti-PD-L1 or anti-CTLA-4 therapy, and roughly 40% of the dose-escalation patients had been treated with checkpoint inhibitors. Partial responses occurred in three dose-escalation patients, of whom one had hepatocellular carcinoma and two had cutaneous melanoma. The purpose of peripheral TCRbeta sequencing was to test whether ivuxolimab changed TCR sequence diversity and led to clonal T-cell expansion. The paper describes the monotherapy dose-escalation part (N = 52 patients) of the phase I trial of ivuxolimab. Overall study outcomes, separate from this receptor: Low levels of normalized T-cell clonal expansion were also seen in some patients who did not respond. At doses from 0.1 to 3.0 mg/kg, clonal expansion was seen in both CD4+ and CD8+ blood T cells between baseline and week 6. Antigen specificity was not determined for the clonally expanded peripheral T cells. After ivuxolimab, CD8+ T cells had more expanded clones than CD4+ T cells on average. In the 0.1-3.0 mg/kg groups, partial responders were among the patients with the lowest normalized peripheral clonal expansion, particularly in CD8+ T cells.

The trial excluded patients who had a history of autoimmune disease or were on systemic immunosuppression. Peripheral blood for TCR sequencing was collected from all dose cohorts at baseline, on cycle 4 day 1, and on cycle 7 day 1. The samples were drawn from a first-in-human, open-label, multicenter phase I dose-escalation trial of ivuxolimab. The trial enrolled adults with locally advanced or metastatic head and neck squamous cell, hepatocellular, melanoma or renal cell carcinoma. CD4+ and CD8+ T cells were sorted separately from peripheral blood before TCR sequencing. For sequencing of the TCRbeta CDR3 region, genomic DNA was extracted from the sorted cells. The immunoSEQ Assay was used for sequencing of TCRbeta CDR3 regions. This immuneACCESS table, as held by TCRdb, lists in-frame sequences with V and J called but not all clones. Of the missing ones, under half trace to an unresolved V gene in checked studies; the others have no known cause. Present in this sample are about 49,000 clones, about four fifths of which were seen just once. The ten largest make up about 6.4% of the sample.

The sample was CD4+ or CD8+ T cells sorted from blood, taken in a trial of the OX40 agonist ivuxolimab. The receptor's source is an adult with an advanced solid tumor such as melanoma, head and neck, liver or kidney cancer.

CDR3 loop: CATSVAGANTQYF. DNA sequence: TGTGCCACTAGCGTGGCGGGAGCGAATACGCAGTATTTT. The chain joins TRBV6-6 to TRBJ2-3; TRBD2 fits 7 bases in the junction. Trimmed from V: 10 bases; trimmed from J: 7 bases; junction bases lacking a gene match: 11. The CDR3 contains 13 residues, cysteine and phenylalanine counted. The CDR3 DNA has 39 bases and is translated from base 1. Via the germline V gene (reference sequence), CDR1 is MNHNY and CDR2 SVGAGI.